This paragraph covers one TCR beta chain sequence. Antigen unknown. Repertoires were generated with immunoSEQ multiplex PCR, while TCRdb's copy carries only in-frame clones and drops some. This sample has roughly 53,000 clones, with around 85% found just once. CDR3 length equals 17 residues. The V segment lost 5 bases and the J segment 6 bases; nucleotides outside the gene matches: 13. CDR1 and CDR2 from the germline V gene are PRHDT and FYEKMQ (reference sequence). This sample stems from a study of T cell responses to AZD1222 COVID-19 vaccine. Study-wide findings and caveats: Repertoire collection took place solely once the T cell response had peaked. Along spike, vaccine-associated CD4 TCRs were found throughout, with dominance at 160-218 and 743-854.

V gene TRBV13 combines with J gene TRBJ2-3; 11 nucleotides align to TRBD2. Source: peripheral blood, taken on day 0 of AZD1222 vaccination. The receptor was derived from an adult in good health. Here the CDR3 DNA reads TGTGCCAGCAGCGTGGGGACTAGCGGAGAGGCGGGGGATACGCAGTATTTT. This codes for CASSVGTSGEAGDTQYF.